This T cell receptor beta chain was sequenced for a study of graft-versus-host responses after intestinal transplantation. V was cut by 5 bases and J by 4 bases, with 14 bases left in between. The CDR3 runs 14 residues. Germline CDR1 reads SGHTA; CDR2 reads FQGNSA. Comment on this clone: Its antigen is unknown.

Using immunoSEQ multiplex PCR, the repertoire was profiled, and TCRdb retains in-frame clones only, with some absent. The sample carries tens of thousands of clones, 84% recorded once. The chain joins TRBV7-2 to TRBJ1-2; tentative D call: TRBD1 (6 bases). The source of this sequence is a human donor who was the organ donor for an intestinal transplant. Sample: unstimulated CD4+ T cells sorted from spleen or lymph node cells, taken before transplant. CDR3 protein: CASSMHRDTYGYTF. DNA of the CDR3: TGTGCCAGCAGCATGCACAGGGACACCTATGGCTACACCTTC.